This paragraph reports one T cell receptor beta chain. The CDR3 runs 9 residues. The V gene lost 10 bases and the J gene lost 11 bases, with 11 bases spanning the gap. The V gene's germline CDR1 is ENHRY and CDR2 SYGVKD. These data belong to a study of blood T cells in healthy people across ages. A J-beta primer mix and a sample-barcoded 5' primer were used in a second PCR of roughly 6 to 11 cycles. TCRdb re-analysed the 5' RACE reads in MiXCR, keeping a single row per CDR3 protein. The table has some 1.4 million distinct CDR3 sequences, 42% seen once; the top ten hold 7.9%. The V and J genes are TRBV10-3 and TRBJ2-5; the D gene could be TRBD1 or TRBD2 (5 bases each). The clonotype originates from a young woman in good health. The sample taken for sequencing was blood. Here the CDR3 reads CATGHEQYF. The CDR3 DNA is TGTGCCACGGGGCATGAGCAGTACTTC.